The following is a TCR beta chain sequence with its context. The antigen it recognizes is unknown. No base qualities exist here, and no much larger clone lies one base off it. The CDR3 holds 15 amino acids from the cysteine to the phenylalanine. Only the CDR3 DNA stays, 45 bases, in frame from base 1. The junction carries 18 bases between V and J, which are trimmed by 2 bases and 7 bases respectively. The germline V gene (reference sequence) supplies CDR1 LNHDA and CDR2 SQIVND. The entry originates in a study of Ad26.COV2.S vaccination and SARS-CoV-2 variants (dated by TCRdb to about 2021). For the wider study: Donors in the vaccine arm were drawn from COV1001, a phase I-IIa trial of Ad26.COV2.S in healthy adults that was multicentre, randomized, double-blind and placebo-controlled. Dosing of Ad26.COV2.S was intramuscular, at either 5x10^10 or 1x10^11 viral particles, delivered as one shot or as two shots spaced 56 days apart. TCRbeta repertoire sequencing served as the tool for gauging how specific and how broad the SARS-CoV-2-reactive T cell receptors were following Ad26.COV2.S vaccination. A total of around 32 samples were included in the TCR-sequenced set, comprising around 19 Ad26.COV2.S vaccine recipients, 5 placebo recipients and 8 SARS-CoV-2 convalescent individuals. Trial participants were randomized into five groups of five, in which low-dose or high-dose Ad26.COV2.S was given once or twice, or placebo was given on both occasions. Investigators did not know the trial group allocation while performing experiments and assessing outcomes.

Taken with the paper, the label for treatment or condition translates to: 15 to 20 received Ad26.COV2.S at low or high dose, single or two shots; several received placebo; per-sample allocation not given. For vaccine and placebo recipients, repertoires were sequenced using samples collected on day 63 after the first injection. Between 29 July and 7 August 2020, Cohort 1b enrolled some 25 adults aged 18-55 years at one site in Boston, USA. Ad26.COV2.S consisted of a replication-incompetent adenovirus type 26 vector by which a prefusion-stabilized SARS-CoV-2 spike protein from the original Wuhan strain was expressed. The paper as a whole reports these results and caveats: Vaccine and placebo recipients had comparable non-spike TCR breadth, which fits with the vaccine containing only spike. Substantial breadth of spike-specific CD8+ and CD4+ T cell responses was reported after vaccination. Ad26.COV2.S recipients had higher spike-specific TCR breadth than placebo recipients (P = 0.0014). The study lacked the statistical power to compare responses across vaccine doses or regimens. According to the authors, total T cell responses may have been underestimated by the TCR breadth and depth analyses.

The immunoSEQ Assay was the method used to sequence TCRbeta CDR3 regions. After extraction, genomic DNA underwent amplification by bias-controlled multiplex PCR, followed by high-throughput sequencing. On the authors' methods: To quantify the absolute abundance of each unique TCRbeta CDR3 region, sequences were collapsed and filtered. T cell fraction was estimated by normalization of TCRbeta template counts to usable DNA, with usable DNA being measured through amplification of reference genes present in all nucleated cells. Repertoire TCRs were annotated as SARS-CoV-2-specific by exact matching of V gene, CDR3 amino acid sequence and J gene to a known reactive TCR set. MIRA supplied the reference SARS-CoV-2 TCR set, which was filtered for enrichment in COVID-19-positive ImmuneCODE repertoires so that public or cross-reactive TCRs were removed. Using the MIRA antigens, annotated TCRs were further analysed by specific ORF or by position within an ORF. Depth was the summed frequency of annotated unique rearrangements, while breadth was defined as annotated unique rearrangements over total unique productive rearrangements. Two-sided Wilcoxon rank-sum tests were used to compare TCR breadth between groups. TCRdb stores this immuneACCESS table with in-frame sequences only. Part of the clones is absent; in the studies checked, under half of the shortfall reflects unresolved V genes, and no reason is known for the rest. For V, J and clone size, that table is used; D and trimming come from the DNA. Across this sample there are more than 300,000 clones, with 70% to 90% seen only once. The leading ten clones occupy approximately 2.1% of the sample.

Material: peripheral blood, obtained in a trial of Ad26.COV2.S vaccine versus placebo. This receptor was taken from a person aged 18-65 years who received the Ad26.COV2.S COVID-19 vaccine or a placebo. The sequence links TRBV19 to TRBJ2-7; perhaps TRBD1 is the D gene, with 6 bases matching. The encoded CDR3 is CASSISPRGLWEQYF. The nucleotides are TGTGCCAGTAGTATAAGTCCCAGGGGCCTCTGGGAGCAGTACTTC. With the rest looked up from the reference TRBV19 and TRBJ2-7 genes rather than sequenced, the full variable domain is DGGITQSPKYLFRKEGQNVTLSCEQNLNHDAMYWYRQDPGQGLRLIYYSQIVNDFQKGDIAEGYSVSREKKESFPLTVTSAQKNPTAFYLCASSISPRGLWEQYFGPGTRLTVT.